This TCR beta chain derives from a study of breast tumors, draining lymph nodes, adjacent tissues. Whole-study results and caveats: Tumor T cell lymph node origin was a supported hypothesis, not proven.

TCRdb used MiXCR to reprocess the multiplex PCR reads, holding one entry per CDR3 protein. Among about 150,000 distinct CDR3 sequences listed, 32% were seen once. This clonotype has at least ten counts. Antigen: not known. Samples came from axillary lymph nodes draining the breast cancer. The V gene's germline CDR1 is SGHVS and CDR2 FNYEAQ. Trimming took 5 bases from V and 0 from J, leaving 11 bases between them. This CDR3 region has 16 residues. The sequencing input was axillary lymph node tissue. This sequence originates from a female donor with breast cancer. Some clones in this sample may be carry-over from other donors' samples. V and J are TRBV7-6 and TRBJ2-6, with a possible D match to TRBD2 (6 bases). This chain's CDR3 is CASSKTGGSGANVLTF. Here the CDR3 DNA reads TGTGCCAGCAGCAAAACCGGGGGCTCTGGGGCCAACGTCCTGACTTTC.